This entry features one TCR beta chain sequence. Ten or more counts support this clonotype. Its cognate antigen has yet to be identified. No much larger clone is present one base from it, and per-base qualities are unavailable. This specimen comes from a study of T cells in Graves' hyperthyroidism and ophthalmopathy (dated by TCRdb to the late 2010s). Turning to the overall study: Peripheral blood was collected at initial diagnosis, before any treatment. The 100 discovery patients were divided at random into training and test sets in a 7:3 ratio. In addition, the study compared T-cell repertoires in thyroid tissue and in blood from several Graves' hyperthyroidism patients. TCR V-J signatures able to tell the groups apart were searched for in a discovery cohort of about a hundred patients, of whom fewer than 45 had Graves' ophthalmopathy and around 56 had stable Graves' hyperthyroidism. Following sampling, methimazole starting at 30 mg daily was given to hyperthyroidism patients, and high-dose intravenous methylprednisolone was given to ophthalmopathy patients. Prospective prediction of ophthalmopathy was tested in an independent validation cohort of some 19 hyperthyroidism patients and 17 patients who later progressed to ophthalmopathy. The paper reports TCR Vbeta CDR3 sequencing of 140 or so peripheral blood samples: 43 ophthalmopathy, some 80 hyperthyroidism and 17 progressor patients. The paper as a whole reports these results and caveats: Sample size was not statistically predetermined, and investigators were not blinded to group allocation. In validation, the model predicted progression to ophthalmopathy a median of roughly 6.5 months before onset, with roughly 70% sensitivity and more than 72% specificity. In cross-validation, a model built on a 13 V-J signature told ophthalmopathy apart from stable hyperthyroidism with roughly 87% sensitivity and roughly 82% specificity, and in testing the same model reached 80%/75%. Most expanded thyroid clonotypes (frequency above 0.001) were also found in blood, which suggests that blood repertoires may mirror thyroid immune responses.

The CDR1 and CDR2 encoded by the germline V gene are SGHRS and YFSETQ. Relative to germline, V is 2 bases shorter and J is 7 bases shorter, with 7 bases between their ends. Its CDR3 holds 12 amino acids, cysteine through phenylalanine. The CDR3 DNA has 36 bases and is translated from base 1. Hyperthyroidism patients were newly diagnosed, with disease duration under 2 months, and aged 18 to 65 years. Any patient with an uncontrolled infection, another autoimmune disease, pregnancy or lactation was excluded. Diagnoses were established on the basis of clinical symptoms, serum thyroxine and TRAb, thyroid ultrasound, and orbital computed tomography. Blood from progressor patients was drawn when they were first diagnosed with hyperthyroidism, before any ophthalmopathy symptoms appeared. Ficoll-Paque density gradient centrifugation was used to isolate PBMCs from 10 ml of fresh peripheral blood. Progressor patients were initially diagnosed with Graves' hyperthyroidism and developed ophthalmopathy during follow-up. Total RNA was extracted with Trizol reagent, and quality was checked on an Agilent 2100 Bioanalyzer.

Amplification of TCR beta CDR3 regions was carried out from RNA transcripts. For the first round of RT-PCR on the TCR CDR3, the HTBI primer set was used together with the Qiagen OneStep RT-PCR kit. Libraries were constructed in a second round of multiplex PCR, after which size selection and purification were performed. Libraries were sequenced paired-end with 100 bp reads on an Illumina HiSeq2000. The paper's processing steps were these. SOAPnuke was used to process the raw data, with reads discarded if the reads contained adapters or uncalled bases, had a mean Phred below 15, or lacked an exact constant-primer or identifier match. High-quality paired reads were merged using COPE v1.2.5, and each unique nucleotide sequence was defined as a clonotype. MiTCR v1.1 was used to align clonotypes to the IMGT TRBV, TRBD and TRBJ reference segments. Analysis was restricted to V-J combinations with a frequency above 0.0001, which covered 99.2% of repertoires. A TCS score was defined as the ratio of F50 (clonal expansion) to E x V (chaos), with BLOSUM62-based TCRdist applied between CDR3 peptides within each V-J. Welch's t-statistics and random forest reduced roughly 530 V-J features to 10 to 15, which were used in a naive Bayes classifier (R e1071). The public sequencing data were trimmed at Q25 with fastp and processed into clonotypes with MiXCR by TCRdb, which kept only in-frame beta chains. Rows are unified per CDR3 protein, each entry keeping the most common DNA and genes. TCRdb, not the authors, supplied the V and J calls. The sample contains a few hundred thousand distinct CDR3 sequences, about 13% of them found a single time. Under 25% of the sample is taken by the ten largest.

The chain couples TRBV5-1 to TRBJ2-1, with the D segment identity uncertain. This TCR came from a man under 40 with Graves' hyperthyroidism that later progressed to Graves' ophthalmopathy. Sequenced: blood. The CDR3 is CASSFPANEQFF. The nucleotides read TGCGCCAGCAGCTTCCCGGCAAATGAGCAGTTCTTC.